The clone carrying this T cell receptor beta chain was counted ten times or more. J lost 5 bases, V lost 5 bases, and 10 bases had no gene match. The CDR3 sequence is 16 residues long. Per germline, CDR1 DFQATT and CDR2 SNEGSKA (reference sequence). Assembly of TCR beta libraries relied on iRepertoire HTBI primers together with Arm-PCR of CDR3 regions. TCRdb recomputed calls from the multiplex PCR reads with MiXCR, one row per CDR3 protein. The sample consists of approximately 540,000 distinct CDR3 sequences, 12% of them appearing once. The sample is drawn from a study of regulatory T cells in long-lasting Graves disease. Study at large: Antithyroid drugs had been taken under 3 months by newly diagnosed Graves' patients.

Time point defined: newly diagnosed GD, antithyroid drugs for less than 3 months. The authors made the TCR library using RNA they extracted from PBMCs. EDTA tubes received around 10 milliliters of drawn peripheral blood. This sample was also put to use in a study of T cells in Graves' hyperthyroidism and ophthalmopathy.

The receptor's source is a woman aged 30 to 39 with Graves disease. This chain connects TRBV20-1 to TRBJ2-5; 14 nucleotides align to TRBD2. The material sequenced was peripheral blood mononuclear cells (PBMCs), taken at new diagnosis, from a patient treated with antithyroid drugs. CDR3 sequence: CSASGTSGRGRETQYF. The CDR3, as DNA: TGCAGTGCTTCCGGGACTAGCGGGAGAGGGAGGGAGACCCAGTACTTC.